Shown below are 17 T cell receptor beta chains from a single sample sequenced in a study of T cells in localized non-small cell lung cancer. Method: immunoSEQ multiplex PCR; TCRdb's copy keeps in-frame clones and lacks some. The table shows about 48,000 clones, with 70% to 80% occurring only once. The sequencing here drew on peripheral blood, taken before any cancer treatment. These receptors were taken from a man aged 35 to 69 with stage I squamous cell lung carcinoma.

This sequence joins TRBV6-6 and TRBJ2-7; D gene unclear. Germline CDR1 reads MNHNY; CDR2 reads SVGAGI (reference sequence). Trimming cost V 10 bases and J 3 bases, with 13 bases left between them. This CDR3 is 12 amino acids long. CDR3 residues: CATRLGGYEQYF. The CDR3 DNA reads as TGTGCCACCCGCCTAGGCGGCTACGAGCAGTACTTC.

The V gene is TRBV5-6, the J gene TRBJ2-2; D is ambiguous. CDR1 and CDR2 from the germline V gene are SGHDT and YYEEEE. The CDR3 runs to 14 residues. Trimming took off 4 bases at V and 8 bases at J, with 15 bases between the two ends. The CDR3 DNA follows: TGTGCCAGCAGCCGGGCCGGATCGTCAGGGGAGCTGTTTTTT. Its translation is CASSRAGSSGELFF. Full variable domain (missing parts from reference TRBV5-6 and TRBJ2-2): DAGVTQSPTHLIKTRGQQVTLRCSPKSGHDTVSWYQQALGQGPQFIFQYYEEEERQRGNFPDRFSGHQFPNYSSELNVNALLLGDSALYLCASSRAGSSGELFFGEGSRLTVL.

The J gene is TRBJ2-1, the V gene TRBV4-1; 9 bases are shared with TRBD1. This CDR3 comprises 16 residues. V shed 4 bases and J 4 bases; nucleotides not matched to a gene: 8. Germline assignment: CDR1 MGHRA and CDR2 YSYEKL. CDR3: CASSPRWDREYNEQFF. The CDR3 nucleotides are TGCGCCAGCAGCCCCAGGTGGGACAGGGAATACAATGAGCAGTTCTTC.

This chain joins TRBV4-2 and TRBJ2-3, with D possibly TRBD2 on 6 matching bases. Trimming left V 9 bases short and J 2 bases short, with 15 bases between. CDR1 and CDR2 (germline): LGHNA, YNFKEQ. This CDR3 comprises 14 residues. The CDR3 loop reads CASARAGPTDTQYF. The CDR3 DNA reads TGTGCCAGTGCCCGGGCGGGGCCCACAGATACGCAGTATTTT.

The chain has TRBV19 and TRBJ1-1; D is undetermined. The CDR3 sequence is 15 residues long. The germline V gene encodes CDR1 LNHDA and CDR2 SQIVND (reference sequence). V shed 6 bases and J shed 2 bases, with 16 bases lying between them. In nucleotides, the CDR3 is TGTGCCAGTAGCCTTTTAAGGACCAAAAACACTGAAGCTTTCTTT. This gives the protein CASSLLRTKNTEAFF. Variable domain in full (rest from reference TRBV19 and TRBJ1-1): DGGITQSPKYLFRKEGQNVTLSCEQNLNHDAMYWYRQDPGQGLRLIYYSQIVNDFQKGDIAEGYSVSREKKESFPLTVTSAQKNPTAFYLCASSLLRTKNTEAFFGQGTRLTVV.

The rearrangement uses TRBV5-6 and TRBJ1-4, with a tentative D call TRBD1 (6 bases). The V and J ends lost 3 bases and 4 bases respectively, with 13 bases between them. The CDR3 runs to 15 residues. Germline V gene data show CDR1 as SGHDT and CDR2 as YYEEEE. CDR3 protein: CASSSQTGYNEKLFF. The CDR3 bases are TGTGCCAGCAGCTCCCAGACAGGTTATAATGAAAAACTGTTTTTT. Using reference TRBV5-6 and TRBJ1-4 for the parts outside the CDR3, the full variable domain is DAGVTQSPTHLIKTRGQQVTLRCSPKSGHDTVSWYQQALGQGPQFIFQYYEEEERQRGNFPDRFSGHQFPNYSSELNVNALLLGDSALYLCASSSQTGYNEKLFFGSGTQLSVL.

CDR3 protein: CASSIDRARGYYGYTF. Written as DNA, the CDR3 is TGTGCCAGTAGTATAGATCGCGCCAGGGGGTACTATGGCTACACCTTC. The chain has TRBV19 and TRBJ1-2; 7 bases map to TRBD1. Germline CDR1 and CDR2: LNHDA and SQIVND (reference sequence). V shed 0 bases and J 3 bases; nucleotides not matched to a gene: 7. The CDR3 has 16 amino acids.

The rearrangement links TRBV5-1 to TRBJ2-6, with a tentative D call TRBD2 (5 bases). CDR3 size: 15 residues. V was trimmed by 5 bases and J by 3 bases, leaving 12 bases between them. Germline CDR1 SGHRS, CDR2 YFSETQ. The CDR3 region is CASRKLGSGANVLTF. The CDR3 nucleotides are TGCGCCAGCAGAAAACTGGGGAGTGGGGCCAACGTCCTGACTTTC.

This sequence joins TRBV5-1 and TRBJ2-5, with 9 bases fitting TRBD2. V lost 1 base, J lost 4 bases, and 5 bases stayed unmatched. This CDR3 has 15 residues. Germline CDR1 is SGHRS and CDR2 is YFSETQ. The CDR3 reads CASSLSSGVIETQYF. In DNA, the CDR3 is TGCGCCAGCAGCTTGTCTAGCGGGGTGATAGAGACCCAGTACTTC.

The J gene is TRBJ1-5, the V gene TRBV28; perhaps TRBD1 as D (6 bases). V lost 6 bases and J 5 bases, leaving 11 bases between the germline ends. CDR3 size: 13 residues. Germline-derived CDR1 and CDR2 are MDHEN and SYDVKM. The CDR3 coding sequence is TGTGCCAGCAGAACAGGGAACTATCAGCCCCAGCATTTT. It is translated as CASRTGNYQPQHF.

V usage is TRBV2 and J usage is TRBJ2-7, with D possibly being TRBD2 (5 bases). This CDR3 region has 13 residues. Germline lookup yields CDR1 SNHLY and CDR2 FYNNEI. V was cut by 5 bases and J by 2 bases, with 10 bases left in between. This CDR3 is CASSSRGTYEQYF. The CDR3 bases are TGTGCCAGCAGTTCTCGGGGAACCTACGAGCAGTACTTC.

The chain couples TRBV11-2 to TRBJ1-1; possible D gene TRBD1, 5 bases. The CDR3 contains 17 residues. The V gene lost 8 bases and the J gene lost 6 bases, with 28 bases spanning the gap. From germline, CDR1 is SGHAT and CDR2 FQNNGV. DNA for the CDR3: TGTGCCAGCGAGGGACCCGGGGGAAGAGGGATTAGCGCTGAAGCTTTCTTT. Translation gives CASEGPGGRGISAEAFF. Drawing the rest from reference TRBV11-2 and TRBJ1-1, the complete variable domain is EAGVAQSPRYKIIEKRQSVAFWCNPISGHATLYWYQQILGQGPKLLIQFQNNGVVDDSQLPKDRFSAERLKGVDSTLKIQPAKLEDSAVYLCASEGPGGRGISAEAFFGQGTRLTVV.

This clone was observed a handful of times. The chain recombines TRBV7-2 with TRBJ1-6, with unresolved D. CDR1 is SGHTA, CDR2 FQGNSA, per germline. Trimming stripped 7 bases from V and 7 bases from J, with 8 bases between. The CDR3 is 12 amino acids. CDR3 residues: CASTDPNSPLHF. As DNA, the CDR3 is TGTGCCAGCACTGACCCAAATTCACCCCTCCACTTT.

The chain is built from TRBV7-9 and TRBJ2-7, with D perhaps TRBD2 (6 bases). The CDR3 spans 15 residues. Per germline, CDR1 SEHNR and CDR2 FQNEAQ (reference sequence). The germline V and J ends were trimmed by 1 base and 0 bases, with 10 bases remaining between them. The CDR3 loop reads CASSLERGISYEQYF. As DNA, the CDR3 is TGTGCCAGCAGCTTAGAACGGGGGATCTCCTACGAGCAGTACTTC.

V usage is TRBV25-1 and J usage is TRBJ1-2; possibly TRBD1 for D (6 bases). Looked up from germline, CDR1 is MGHDK and CDR2 is SYGVNS. There are 14 residues in the CDR3. Trimming took 4 bases from V and 1 from J, leaving 10 bases between them. Here the CDR3 DNA reads TGTGCCAGCAGTGTTGGGGGGCTTAACTATGGCTACACCTTC. Amino acid sequence: CASSVGGLNYGYTF.

The chain recombines TRBV28 with TRBJ1-3; D not resolved. The CDR3 totals 13 residues. V shed 6 bases and J shed 7 bases, with 13 bases lying between them. Germline V gene sequence: CDR1 MDHEN, CDR2 SYDVKM. This CDR3 is CASSLMQANTIYF. The CDR3 DNA sequence: TGTGCCAGCAGCCTTATGCAGGCGAACACCATATATTTT.

This chain links TRBV28 with TRBJ2-3, with D hard to call. Per germline, CDR1 MDHEN and CDR2 SYDVKM. The CDR3 has 14 amino acids. Trimming shortened V by 7 bases and J by 0 bases, and 11 bases separated the two germline ends. The CDR3 region has the DNA TGTGCCAGCATGCGCATAACTAGCACAGATACGCAGTATTTT. Translation: CASMRITSTDTQYF.